The 22 T cell receptor beta chains listed next were all sequenced from one sample in a study of CD8+CD57+ T cells in acquired aplastic anemia. TCR beta VDJ combinations and CDR3 sequences were profiled from genomic DNA. MiXCR was run by TCRdb on the reads, yielding one entry per CDR3 protein. The sample carries around 200,000 distinct CDR3 sequences, roughly half recorded once. Sequencing was performed on sorted CD4+, CD8+, or CD8+CD57+ T cells (not recorded which) from PBMCs. These receptors were collected from a human donor in good health, serving as a control.

The J gene is TRBJ2-1, the V gene TRBV10-3; D is possibly TRBD1 or TRBD2 (5 bases each). The CDR3 covers 14 residues. CDR1 and CDR2 (germline): ENHRY, SYGVKD. V shed 4 bases and J shed 4 bases, with 11 bases lying between them. CDR3 sequence: CAISVSGQYNEQFF. The CDR3 bases are TGTGCCATCAGTGTGTCGGGGCAGTACAATGAGCAGTTCTTC.

The chain employs TRBV24-1 and TRBJ1-1, with a possible D match to TRBD1 (6 bases). The V and J ends lost 11 bases and 1 base respectively, with 13 bases between them. The CDR3 is 13 residues long. Germline assignment: CDR1 KGHDR and CDR2 SFDVKD. CDR3: CAIQRTENTEAFF. The CDR3 nucleotides read TGTGCCATCCAACGGACAGAGAACACTGAAGCTTTCTTT.

V gene TRBV15 combines with J gene TRBJ2-5; D perhaps matches TRBD2 (5 bases). Germline loops: CDR1 LNHNV, CDR2 YYDKDF (reference sequence). The germline V and J ends were trimmed by 6 bases and 5 bases, with 10 bases remaining between them. This CDR3 is 12 amino acids long. CDR3 in amino acids: CATREGGETQYF. DNA for the CDR3: TGTGCCACCAGAGAGGGTGGGGAGACCCAGTACTTC.

This clonotype was counted many times. The gene calls are TRBV19 and TRBJ2-7, with TRBD1 identical over 7 bases. Germline trimming cut 1 base from V and 5 bases from J; bases unmatched to any gene: 5. CDR3 size: 14 residues. Germline-derived CDR1 and CDR2 are LNHDA and SQIVND (reference sequence). The CDR3 sequence: CASSIGQGVNEQYF. CDR3 DNA: TGTGCCAGTAGTATAGGGCAGGGGGTCAACGAGCAGTACTTC.

This clonotype was detected ten times or more. The chain uses TRBV19 and TRBJ2-2; TRBD1 matches 7 bases. The CDR3 consists of 16 residues. V shed 1 base and J 3 bases; nucleotides not matched to a gene: 5. CDR1 LNHDA and CDR2 SQIVND come from the germline V gene (reference sequence). CDR3 protein: CASSIAGTVYTGELFF. The CDR3 DNA sequence: TGTGCCAGTAGTATAGCCGGGACAGTATACACCGGGGAGCTGTTTTTT.

V and J are TRBV2 and TRBJ1-5; D uncertain. V lost 10 bases, J lost 5 bases, and 18 bases lay in between. Per germline, CDR1 SNHLY and CDR2 FYNNEI. The CDR3 runs to 14 residues. The CDR3 loop is CATTTAGSDQPQHF. The CDR3 nucleotides read TGTGCCACCACCACTGCGGGAAGCGATCAGCCCCAGCATTTT.

This clonotype was recorded many times. The chain couples TRBV20-1 to TRBJ1-2; TRBD1 might be the D (5 bases). V lost 6 bases to trimming and J lost 10 bases, with 15 bases between them. Looked up from germline, CDR1 is DFQATT and CDR2 is SNEGSKA (reference sequence). This CDR3 contains 11 residues. The CDR3 DNA follows: TGCAGTGCCCAAGGGGCAGGAGACTACACCTTC. Its protein is CSAQGAGDYTF.

This clonotype occurred many times. The chain couples TRBV6-2 or TRBV6-3 to TRBJ2-7; D might be TRBD2 (5 bases). CDR1 is MNHEY, CDR2 SVGEGT, per germline. The CDR3 has 13 residues. The germline V and J ends were trimmed by 6 bases and 0 bases, with 9 bases remaining between them. The CDR3 coding sequence is TGTGCCAGCAGCCGGGGAAGCTCCTACGAGCAGTACTTC. As protein: CASSRGSSYEQYF.

This clonotype was seen once. The V gene is TRBV20-1, the J gene TRBJ2-7; tentative D call: TRBD1 (5 bases). CDR1 is DFQATT and CDR2 is SNEGSKA in the germline V gene (reference sequence). The CDR3 loop spans 13 amino acids. The CDR3: CSAPGARIYEQYF. The CDR3 region has the DNA TGCAGCGCCCCTGGGGCAAGGATCTACGAGCAGTACTTC.

About this clonotype itself: Just one base apart from a much larger clone, this may be a read error. The chain carries TRBV5-4 and TRBJ2-6; D gene unclear. Trimming took off 2 bases at V and 0 bases at J, with 15 bases between the two ends. The CDR3 loop spans 18 amino acids. CDR1 is SGHNT, CDR2 YYREEE, per germline (reference sequence). CDR3 amino acids: CASSLGVSLSSGANVLTF. CDR3 coding DNA: TGTGCCAGCAGCTTAGGTGTATCATTGTCCTCTGGGGCCAACGTCCTGACTTTC.

The rearrangement joins TRBV7-9 to TRBJ1-5, with 8 bases that match TRBD1. Trimming cost V 5 bases and J 2 bases; bases outside gene matches: 5. CDR1 SEHNR and CDR2 FQNEAQ come from the germline V gene (reference sequence). This CDR3 comprises 15 residues. The CDR3, as DNA: TGTGCCAGCAGCATTGGACAGGGAGGCAATCAGCCCCAGCATTTT. Its translation is CASSIGQGGNQPQHF.

The chain links TRBV6-1 to TRBJ2-7; 7 bases fit TRBD1. The CDR3 length is 14 residues. Germline V CDR1 and CDR2: MNHNS, SASEGT. With 7 bases clipped from V and 5 bases from J, the junction kept 11 bases outside the gene matches. The CDR3 coding sequence is TGTGCCAGCACCCGAGGACAGGAAATCGACGAGCAGTACTTC. Its protein is CASTRGQEIDEQYF.

In nucleotides, the CDR3 is TGTGCCAGCAGTGAATCCCGGGAGAACCGATATGGCTACACCTTC. Encoded protein: CASSESRENRYGYTF. The chain combines TRBV25-1 with TRBJ1-2; D is uncertain. Germline V lookup: CDR1 MGHDK, CDR2 SYGVNS. The CDR3 runs 15 residues. The V gene lost 1 base and the J gene lost 5 bases, with 14 bases spanning the gap.

The genes are TRBV19 and TRBJ2-7, with TRBD1 matching 7 bases. This CDR3 has 13 amino acids. After removal of 3 bases from V and 3 bases from J, the junction contained 2 bases not matched to a gene. Germline V CDR1 and CDR2: LNHDA, SQIVND (reference sequence). DNA for the CDR3: TGTGCCAGTAGTATCACAGGGGTCTACGAGCAGTACTTC. It encodes CASSITGVYEQYF.

On this clonotype: One junction end does not reproduce the germline sequence, and a read error may be involved. The chain uses TRBV5-5 and TRBJ2-7, with a weak D call TRBD2 (6 bases). CDR1 is SGHKS, CDR2 YYEKEE, per germline (reference sequence). CDR3 size: 19 residues. In nucleotides, the CDR3 is TGTGCCAGCAGCTTTCCCGTCACGGGGGTAAGGATCACCTCCCACGAGCAGTACTTC. Translating gives CASSFPVTGVRITSHEQYF.

The chain links TRBV4-1 to TRBJ1-3, with D perhaps matching TRBD1 (6 bases). V was shortened by 1 base and J by 0 bases, with 13 bases between the two germline ends. Germline V gives CDR1 MGHRA, CDR2 YSYEKL. The CDR3 loop spans 17 amino acids. CDR3 residues: CASSQGGGRSSGNTIYF. CDR3 nucleotides: TGCGCCAGCAGCCAAGGGGGGGGGCGGTCCTCTGGAAACACCATATATTTT.

Ten or more counts support this clonotype. The chain recombines TRBV6-5 with TRBJ2-1; D unclear. The germline gives CDR1 MNHEY, CDR2 SVGAGI. This CDR3 has 13 amino acids. Trimming removed 5 bases at V and 2 bases at J, with 7 bases between. As DNA, the CDR3 is TGTGCCAGCAGTGGGATAACCTACAATGAGCAGTTCTTC. Its translation: CASSGITYNEQFF.

This clonotype was counted ten times or more. The chain joins TRBV6-5 to TRBJ1-1; 7 bases fit TRBD1. This CDR3 has 14 amino acids. With V trimmed by 7 bases and J by 5 bases, 10 bases remained unmatched. Germline values: CDR1 MNHEY, CDR2 SVGAGI. In nucleotides, the CDR3 is TGTGCCAGCACCCTTAACAGGGGAGGGACTGAAGCTTTCTTT. Translated, it gives CASTLNRGGTEAFF.

This clonotype showed up many times. The chain carries TRBV15 and TRBJ2-7; unclear D gene. Germline CDR1 and CDR2: LNHNV and YYDKDF (reference sequence). Trimming took 1 base from V and 4 from J, leaving 8 bases between them. This CDR3 is built from 13 residues. The CDR3 DNA follows: TGTGCCACCAGCAGAGGTAGGGATTACGAGCAGTACTTC. Its translation is CATSRGRDYEQYF. Full variable domain (remainder filled in from reference TRBV15 and TRBJ2-7): DAMVIQNPRYQVTQFGKPVTLSCSQTLNHNVMYWYQQKSSQAPKLLFHYYDKDFNNEADTPDNFQSRRPNTSFCFLDIRSPGLGDTAMYLCATSRGRDYEQYFGPGTRLTVT.

To note about this clonotype: An end of the junction does not agree with germline; a read error may underlie this. The V call is TRBV20-1, the J call TRBJ2-7, with TRBD2 matching 8 bases. The CDR3 consists of 16 residues. Germline V gives CDR1 DFQATT, CDR2 SNEGSKA (reference sequence). CDR3 DNA: TGCAGTACTAGCACTGGGACTAGGGGGTTCACCTACGAGCAGTACTTC. Protein: CSTSTGTRGFTYEQYF.

The V and J genes are TRBV19 and TRBJ2-1; TRBD1 agrees at 8 bases. Looked up from germline, CDR1 is LNHDA and CDR2 is SQIVND (reference sequence). The CDR3 loop spans 15 amino acids. Trimming took 1 base from V and 8 from J; bases not matched to a gene: 7. CDR3 nucleotide sequence: TGTGCCAGTAGTATAGGCCCAGGGGGCCTAGATGAGCAGTTCTTC. This sequence encodes CASSIGPGGLDEQFF.

At least ten counts were recorded for this clonotype. The rearrangement uses TRBV10-3 and TRBJ2-7; unclear D gene. The CDR3 length is 12 residues. The germline V gene encodes CDR1 ENHRY and CDR2 SYGVKD. V lost 11 bases and J 7 bases, leaving 18 bases between the germline ends. CDR3 nucleotide sequence: TGTGCCGTCCGGGCTTCGATGGGGGAGCAGTACTTC. This translates into CAVRASMGEQYF.